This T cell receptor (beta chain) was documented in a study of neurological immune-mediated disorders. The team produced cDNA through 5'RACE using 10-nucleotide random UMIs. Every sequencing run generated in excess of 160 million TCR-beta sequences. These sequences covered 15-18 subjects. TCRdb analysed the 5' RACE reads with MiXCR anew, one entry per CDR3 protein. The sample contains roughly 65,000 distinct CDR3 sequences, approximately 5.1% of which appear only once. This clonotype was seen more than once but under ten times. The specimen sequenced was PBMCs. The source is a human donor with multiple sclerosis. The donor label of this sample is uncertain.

The CDR3 loop is CASSRGGDQPQHF. The DNA of the CDR3 is TGTGCCAGCAGCCGGGGGGGAGATCAGCCCCAGCATTTT. The chain recombines TRBV7-9 with TRBJ1-5; TRBD1 is a possible D gene (5 bases). The V end was cut by 5 bases, the J end by 5 bases, with 10 bases between. Germline loops: CDR1 SEHNR, CDR2 FQNEAQ (reference sequence). CDR3 length equals 13 residues.